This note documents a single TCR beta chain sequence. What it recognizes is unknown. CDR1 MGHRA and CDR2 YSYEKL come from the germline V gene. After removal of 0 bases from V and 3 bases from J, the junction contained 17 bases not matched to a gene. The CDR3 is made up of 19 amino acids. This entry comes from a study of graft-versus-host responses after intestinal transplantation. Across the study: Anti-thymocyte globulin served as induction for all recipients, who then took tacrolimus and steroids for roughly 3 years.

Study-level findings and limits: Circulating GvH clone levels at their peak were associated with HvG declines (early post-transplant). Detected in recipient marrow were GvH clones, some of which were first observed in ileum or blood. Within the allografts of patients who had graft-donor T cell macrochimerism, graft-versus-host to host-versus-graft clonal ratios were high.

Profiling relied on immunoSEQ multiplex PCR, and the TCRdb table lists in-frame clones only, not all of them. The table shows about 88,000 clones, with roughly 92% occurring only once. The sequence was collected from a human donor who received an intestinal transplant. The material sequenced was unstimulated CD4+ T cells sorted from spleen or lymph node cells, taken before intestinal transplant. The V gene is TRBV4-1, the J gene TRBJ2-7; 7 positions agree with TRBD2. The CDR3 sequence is CASSQDRPPGLPGSYEQYF. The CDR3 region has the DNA TGCGCCAGCAGCCAAGACCGTCCTCCGGGACTACCGGGGAGCTACGAGCAGTACTTC.